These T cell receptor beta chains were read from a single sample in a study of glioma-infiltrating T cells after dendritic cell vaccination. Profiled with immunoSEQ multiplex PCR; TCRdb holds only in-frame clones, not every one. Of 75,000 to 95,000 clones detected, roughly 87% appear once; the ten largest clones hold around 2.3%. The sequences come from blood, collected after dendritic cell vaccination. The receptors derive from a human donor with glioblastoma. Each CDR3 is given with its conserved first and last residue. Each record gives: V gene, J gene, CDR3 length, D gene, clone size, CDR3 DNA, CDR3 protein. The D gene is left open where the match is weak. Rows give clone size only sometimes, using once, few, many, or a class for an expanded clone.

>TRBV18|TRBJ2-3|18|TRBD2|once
TGTGCCAGCTCAACCCCCGGGACTAGCGGGAGAAGGACAGATACGCAGTATTTT
CASSTPGTSGRRTDTQYF
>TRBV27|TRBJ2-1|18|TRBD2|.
TGTGCCAGCAGTTTCGGGACTAGCGGGGGGAGCTCCTACAATGAGCAGTTCTTC
CASSFGTSGGSSYNEQFF
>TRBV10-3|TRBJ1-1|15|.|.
TGTGCCATCGGAGGGGGGGGAACCCGGAACACTGAAGCTTTCTTT
CAIGGGGTRNTEAFF
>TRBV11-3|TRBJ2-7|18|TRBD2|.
TGTGCCAGCAGCTCTAGGGGTGATAGCGGGAGGGTTCCGGACGAGCAGTACTTC
CASSSRGDSGRVPDEQYF
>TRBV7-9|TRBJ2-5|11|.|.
TGTGCCAGCAGCTCAGGGGAGACCCAGTACTTC
CASSSGETQYF
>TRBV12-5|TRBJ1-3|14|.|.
TGTGCTAGTGGTTTTGGCGGCTCTGGAAACACCATATATTTT
CASGFGGSGNTIYF
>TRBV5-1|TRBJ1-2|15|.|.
TGCGCCAGCAGCTTGGCCACAGGTGTCAACTATGGCTACACCTTC
CASSLATGVNYGYTF
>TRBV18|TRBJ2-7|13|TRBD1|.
TGTGCCAGCTCCGGGACAGAGATTTACGAGCAGTACTTC
CASSGTEIYEQYF
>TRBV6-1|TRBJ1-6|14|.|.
TGTGCCAGCAGGATGAACAGCTATAATTCACCCCTCCACTTT
CASRMNSYNSPLHF
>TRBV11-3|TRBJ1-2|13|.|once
TGTGCCAGCAGCTTAGACGGGGGAGATGGCTACACCTTC
CASSLDGGDGYTF
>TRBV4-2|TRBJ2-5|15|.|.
TGTGCCAGCAGCGACCCCCAGGGGGGCGTCAATCCCCAGTACTTC
CASSDPQGGVNPQYF
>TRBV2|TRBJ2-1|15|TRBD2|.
TGTGCCAGCAGTGCCGGGACTAGCAGCTACAATGAGCAGTTCTTC
CASSAGTSSYNEQFF
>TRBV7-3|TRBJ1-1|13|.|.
TGTGCCAGCAGCCCGGGGAGGGGCACTGAAGCTTTCTTT
CASSPGRGTEAFF
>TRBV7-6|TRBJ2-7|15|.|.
TGTGCCAGCAGCTGGGGGGATGGCCGCCAAGACGAGCAGTACTTC
CASSWGDGRQDEQYF
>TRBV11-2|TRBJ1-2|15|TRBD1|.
TGTGCCAGCAGCCCCCGGACAGGGGGACGGTATGGCTACACCTTC
CASSPRTGGRYGYTF
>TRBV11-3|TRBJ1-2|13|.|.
TGTGCCAGCAGCTCCGTCTCTAGCGGAGGCTACACCTTC
CASSSVSSGGYTF
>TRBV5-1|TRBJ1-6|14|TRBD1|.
TGCGCCAGCACCGGGACAGGGGATAATTCACCCCTCCACTTT
CASTGTGDNSPLHF